The following is a TCR beta chain sequence with its context. There is no known antigen for this receptor. Base qualities are missing; no much larger clone stands one base away. This entry is derived from a study of lymphopenia after photon versus proton radiotherapy (dated by TCRdb to the late 2010s). For the study in its entirety: The study compared the immunological effects of photon versus proton radiation therapy in patients with gastrointestinal tumors who developed high-grade lymphopenia. The goal of the study was to characterize the differences between the two radiation modalities in how they affect the immune system. The cohort comprised about 22 patients with gastrointestinal tumors who received either photon or proton therapy and then developed lymphopenia. Points the paper makes about the study in general: During treatment, patients who received proton therapy stayed relatively stable, whereas patients who received photon therapy lost naive T cells and TCR diversity and gained effector/memory populations. The survival association was assessed only in patients who died, and better survival with proton therapy was presented by the authors as a possibility rather than a demonstrated result. After the lymphocyte count nadir, repertoires from photon-treated patients showed oligoclonal expansion, particularly of CD8+ Temra cells, and this expansion drove the decline in diversity. Across the cohort, among patients who died, a greater drop in TCR diversity after the nadir was inversely correlated with overall survival time.

Looking up the germline V gene yields CDR1 SGHTA and CDR2 FQGNSA. Trimming takes 7 bases off V and 7 bases off J; junction bases not matched to a gene: 7. Counted from cysteine to phenylalanine, this CDR3 has 14 amino acids. Of the read, only the CDR3 DNA is kept; its 42 bases are in frame from base 1. Library construction relied on the immunoSEQ multiplex PCR assay. Alongside multiparametric flow cytometry, deep sequencing of rearranged TCR beta loci was used to profile the T cell repertoires. TCRdb stores this immuneACCESS table with in-frame sequences only. Part of the clones is absent; in the studies checked, under half of the shortfall reflects unresolved V genes, and no reason is known for the rest. The sample table contains about 70,000 clones; only one count was recorded for under 95% of them. The top ten clonotypes cover approximately 2% of the sample.

The sample here was peripheral blood, taken from a patient treated with photon-based radiotherapy. This sequence uses TRBV7-2 and TRBJ2-1, with TRBD1 matching 10 junction bases. The clonotype was recovered from a woman between 35 and 50 years old with cholangiocarcinoma. The DNA sequence follows: TGTGCCAGCAATGACAGGGGGCGCGAAAATGAGCAGTTCTTC. Protein translation: CASNDRGRENEQFF.